One and the same sample provided the 22 T cell receptor beta chains below, sequenced in a study of shared clonotypes between healthy human individuals (TCRdb year 2020). Libraries were prepared through the immunoSEQ multiplex PCR assay. TCRdb limited this immuneACCESS table to in-frame rearrangements with V and J called. A share of clones is missing; checked studies link under half to unresolved V genes, and the rest is unexplained. Recorded for this sample are about 2.4 million clones; under 95% of them occurred a single time. The ten largest clones represent roughly 0.39% of the sample. Material: naive CD4+ T cells from PBMCs. The label giving this sample's cell subset or site can be read as: CD45RA+ positively selected. The receptors originated from a man aged 18 to 30 in good health. Some clones in this sample may be carry-over from other donors' samples.

The chain recombines TRBV6-5 with TRBJ2-7, with 8 positions matching TRBD2. Germline V gene sequence: CDR1 MNHEY, CDR2 SVGAGI. J gave up 4 bases and V 9 bases, and 11 bases lay outside the gene matches. The length of the CDR3 is 14 residues. CDR3 DNA: TGTGCCAGTACTAAAGCGGGGGCGAGATACGAGCAGTACTTC. Amino acid sequence: CASTKAGARYEQYF.

The chain uses TRBV27 and TRBJ2-2; D may be TRBD1 or TRBD2 (5 bases each). Germline V gene data show CDR1 as MNHEY and CDR2 as SMNVEV (reference sequence). The V gene lost 2 bases and the J gene lost 5 bases, with 18 bases spanning the gap. This CDR3 has 17 residues. The CDR3 protein is CASSLGLTSWGTGELFF. The CDR3 nucleotides are TGTGCCAGCAGTTTAGGACTGACCTCCTGGGGGACCGGGGAGCTGTTTTTT.

This clone has just one count. The chain joins TRBV27 to TRBJ2-5; possibly TRBD1 or TRBD2 for D (5 bases each). This CDR3 is built from 15 residues. The V gene lost 1 base and the J gene lost 5 bases, with 14 bases spanning the gap. Per germline, CDR1 MNHEY and CDR2 SMNVEV (reference sequence). CDR3 amino acids: CASSLWGRRRETQYF. CDR3 nucleotide sequence: TGTGCCAGCAGTTTATGGGGGAGAAGGCGGGAGACCCAGTACTTC.

V usage is TRBV5-4 and J usage is TRBJ2-5; D may match TRBD1 or TRBD2 (5 bases each). CDR1 is SGHNT and CDR2 is YYREEE in the germline V gene (reference sequence). The CDR3 is made up of 15 amino acids. V dropped 0 bases and J dropped 0 bases, with 9 bases sitting between them. The CDR3 DNA sequence: TGTGCCAGCAGCTTGGGGGGGTCCTACCAAGAGACCCAGTACTTC. Its translation is CASSLGGSYQETQYF.

The CDR3 DNA sequence: TGTGCCAGCAGCCAGGATTGGGACGAGCAGTACTTC. Amino acids: CASSQDWDEQYF. The chain is built from TRBV7-2 and TRBJ2-7; D ambiguous. Trimming removed 5 bases at V and 5 bases at J, with 10 bases between. There are 12 residues in the CDR3. CDR1 SGHTA and CDR2 FQGNSA come from the germline V gene.

The chain carries TRBV29-1 and TRBJ2-3; 9 nucleotides line up with TRBD2. The junction had 6 bases not matched to a gene; V was cut back by 2 bases and J by 0 bases. The CDR3 spans 16 residues. Looked up from germline, CDR1 is SQVTM and CDR2 is ANQGSEA. The CDR3 bases are TGCAGCGTTGAACGCGCTAGCGGGACCAGCACAGATACGCAGTATTTT. It codes for CSVERASGTSTDTQYF.

This chain links TRBV28 with TRBJ2-1, with D unresolved. Germline CDR1 MDHEN, CDR2 SYDVKM. This CDR3 region has 15 residues. V lost 2 bases to trimming and J lost 8 bases, with 16 bases between them. The CDR3 region is CASSLAPNTVHEQFF. In DNA, the CDR3 is TGTGCCAGCAGTTTAGCCCCGAACACCGTACATGAGCAGTTCTTC.

This chain connects TRBV20-1 to TRBJ2-7, with D hard to call. There are 11 residues in the CDR3. V lost 6 bases and J 7 bases, leaving 13 bases between the germline ends. CDR1 and CDR2 (germline): DFQATT, SNEGSKA (reference sequence). This CDR3 reads CSANGLEEQYF. The CDR3 DNA reads as TGCAGTGCCAACGGGCTGGAGGAGCAGTACTTC.

J is TRBJ1-6 and V is TRBV9; D might be TRBD1 (5 bases). The CDR3 runs to 15 residues. Between the trimmed V and J ends, which lost 0 bases and 14 bases, there was a span of 18 bases. The germline V gene encodes CDR1 SGDLS and CDR2 YYNGEE. CDR3 in amino acids: CASSVEGTTGRALHF. The CDR3 nucleotides are TGTGCCAGCAGCGTAGAAGGGACCACTGGTAGGGCCCTCCACTTT.

Here the CDR3 DNA reads TGTGCCAGCAGTAACAGAGCGGGGATAAACTACGAGCAGTACTTC. Amino acid sequence: CASSNRAGINYEQYF. V gene TRBV27 combines with J gene TRBJ2-7; TRBD2 matches 7 bases. The length of the CDR3 is 15 residues. With 5 bases clipped from V and 3 bases from J, the junction kept 10 bases outside the gene matches. Germline V gene lookup returns CDR1 MNHEY and CDR2 SMNVEV (reference sequence).

The chain carries TRBV15 and TRBJ2-1, with 7 bases lining up with TRBD1. Trimming at V came to 7 bases and at J to 0 bases, leaving 9 bases not matched to a gene. In germline, CDR1 is LNHNV, CDR2 YYDKDF (reference sequence). The CDR3 is 16 residues long. CDR3 DNA: TGTGCCACCAACGGATACGGACAGGACTCCTACAATGAGCAGTTCTTC. Protein sequence: CATNGYGQDSYNEQFF.

This chain joins TRBV16 and TRBJ1-5, with D possibly TRBD1 on 5 matching bases. There are 14 residues in the CDR3. Per germline, CDR1 KGHSY and CDR2 FQNENV. Between the trimmed V and J ends, which lost 0 bases and 7 bases, there was a span of 10 bases. The CDR3 DNA reads TGTGCCAGCAGCCAATCCATCGGGGGACAGCCCCAGCATTTT. Residues: CASSQSIGGQPQHF.

V gene TRBV7-9 combines with J gene TRBJ2-3; D unresolved. This CDR3 is 16 amino acids long. Trimming cost V 3 bases and J 2 bases, with 15 bases left between them. CDR1 is SEHNR, CDR2 FQNEAQ, per germline (reference sequence). The CDR3 region is CASSFRSGPATDTQYF. The DNA of the CDR3 is TGTGCCAGCAGCTTTCGGTCCGGGCCAGCCACAGATACGCAGTATTTT.

In its sample, this clone was seen once. The V call is TRBV7-2, the J call TRBJ2-1; TRBD2 matches at 9 bases. Germline CDR1 SGHTA, CDR2 FQGNSA. V dropped 1 base and J dropped 7; count of bases not matched to a gene: 11. The CDR3 covers 17 residues. The CDR3 region has the DNA TGTGCCAGCAGCTTAGTGGGTCCTAGCGGGAAAAGGAATGAGCAGTTCTTC. This translates into CASSLVGPSGKRNEQFF. Looking up the rest from reference TRBV7-2 and TRBJ2-1 gives the full variable domain: GAGVSQSPSNKVTEKGKDVELRCDPISGHTALYWYRQSLGQGLEFLIYFQGNSAPDKSGLPSDRFSAERTGGSVSTLTIQRTQQEDSAVYLCASSLVGPSGKRNEQFFGPGTRLTVL.

CDR3 sequence reads: CASSYGGFQIVNEQFF. In nucleotides, the CDR3 is TGTGCCAGCAGTTACGGAGGCTTCCAGATTGTCAATGAGCAGTTCTTC. The rearrangement uses TRBV6-5 and TRBJ2-1; D might be TRBD2 (5 bases). V shed 2 bases and J shed 6 bases, with 17 bases lying between them. The CDR3 contains 16 residues. Germline assignment: CDR1 MNHEY and CDR2 SVGAGI.

The chain combines TRBV28 with TRBJ2-5, with no clear D. Trimming shortened V by 5 bases and J by 5 bases, and 18 bases separated the two germline ends. The CDR3 spans 15 residues. Germline CDR1 reads MDHEN; CDR2 reads SYDVKM. CDR3 sequence reads: CASSGPRVRVETQYF. Here the CDR3 DNA reads TGTGCCAGCAGTGGTCCAAGGGTTAGGGTTGAGACCCAGTACTTC.

V gene TRBV5-4 combines with J gene TRBJ2-1, with D maybe TRBD2 (5 bases). V lost 4 bases and J 13 bases, leaving 18 bases between the germline ends. CDR1 is SGHNT and CDR2 is YYREEE in the germline V gene (reference sequence). The CDR3 is 13 residues long. The DNA of the CDR3 is TGTGCCAGCAGCCCGGACTCTATACGTAACCAGTTCTTC. Translation gives CASSPDSIRNQFF.

The gene calls are TRBV28 and TRBJ1-2; D remains ambiguous. The CDR3 extends over 12 amino acids. V was cut by 11 bases and J by 6 bases, with 16 bases left in between. Per the germline V gene, CDR1 is MDHEN and CDR2 is SYDVKM. The CDR3 DNA reads TGTGCCTCATGGGGAAGGCGAAATGGCTACACCTTC. Translating it yields CASWGRRNGYTF.

CDR3 amino acids: CASSVVHQETQYF. The CDR3 nucleotides are TGTGCCAGCAGCGTAGTACACCAAGAGACCCAGTACTTC. The chain has TRBV11-2 and TRBJ2-5; D not resolved. Germline V gene lookup returns CDR1 SGHAT and CDR2 FQNNGV. The CDR3 covers 13 residues. Trimming left V 5 bases short and J 0 bases short, with 7 bases between.

The count of this clone is one. The chain links TRBV28 to TRBJ2-1; 8 bases map to TRBD2. Germline V lookup: CDR1 MDHEN, CDR2 SYDVKM. Trimming removed 6 bases from V and 4 bases from J; junction bases left unmatched: 2. CDR3 length: 13 amino acids. The CDR3 sequence is CASRRGEYNEQFF. The CDR3 DNA sequence: TGTGCCAGCAGGCGGGGGGAGTACAATGAGCAGTTCTTC.

This clone was seen just once. Other DNA sequences in the sample encode the same CDR3. V gene TRBV18 combines with J gene TRBJ1-5; D remains ambiguous. Germline assignment: CDR1 KGHSH and CDR2 LQKENI. This CDR3 region has 13 residues. V was trimmed by 3 bases and J by 4 bases, leaving 7 bases between them. The CDR3, as DNA: TGTGCCAGCTCACCCGACCCGAATCAGCCCCAGCATTTT. Its protein product is CASSPDPNQPQHF.

The chain combines TRBV7-9 with TRBJ1-2, with unresolved D. Germline values: CDR1 SEHNR, CDR2 FQNEAQ (reference sequence). V was shortened by 6 bases and J by 8 bases, with 13 bases between the two germline ends. The CDR3 is 12 residues long. The CDR3 region is CASSTYDGGYTF. The DNA for the CDR3 is TGTGCCAGCAGTACCTACGATGGGGGCTACACCTTC.